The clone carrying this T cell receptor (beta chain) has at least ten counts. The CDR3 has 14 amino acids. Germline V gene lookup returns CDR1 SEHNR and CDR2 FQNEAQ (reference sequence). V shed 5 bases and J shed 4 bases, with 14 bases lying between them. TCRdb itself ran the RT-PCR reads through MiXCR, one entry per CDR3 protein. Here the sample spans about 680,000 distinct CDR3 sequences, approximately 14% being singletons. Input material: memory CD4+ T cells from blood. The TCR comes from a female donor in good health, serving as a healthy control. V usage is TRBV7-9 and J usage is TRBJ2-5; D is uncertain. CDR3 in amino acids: CASSRTLSAETQYF. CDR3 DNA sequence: TGTGCCAGCAGCCGGACCCTGTCCGCAGAGACCCAGTACTTC.